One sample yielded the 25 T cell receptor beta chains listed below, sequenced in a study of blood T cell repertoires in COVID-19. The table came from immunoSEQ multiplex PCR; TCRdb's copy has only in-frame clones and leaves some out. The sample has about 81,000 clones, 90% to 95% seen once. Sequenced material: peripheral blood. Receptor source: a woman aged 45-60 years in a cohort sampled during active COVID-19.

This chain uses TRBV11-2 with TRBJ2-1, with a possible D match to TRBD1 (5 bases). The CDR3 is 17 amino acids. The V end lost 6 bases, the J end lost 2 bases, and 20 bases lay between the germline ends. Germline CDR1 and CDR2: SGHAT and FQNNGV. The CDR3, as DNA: TGTGCCAGCAGTTTATCACTTTCAGGGTTCCCCTACAATGAGCAGTTCTTC. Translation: CASSLSLSGFPYNEQFF.

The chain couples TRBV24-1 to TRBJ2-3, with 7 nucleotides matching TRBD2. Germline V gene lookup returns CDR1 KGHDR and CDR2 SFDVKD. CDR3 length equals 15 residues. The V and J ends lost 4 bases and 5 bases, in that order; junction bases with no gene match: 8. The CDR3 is CATSEAGFLGDTQYF. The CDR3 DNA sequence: TGTGCCACCAGTGAAGCGGGGTTTTTAGGAGATACGCAGTATTTT.

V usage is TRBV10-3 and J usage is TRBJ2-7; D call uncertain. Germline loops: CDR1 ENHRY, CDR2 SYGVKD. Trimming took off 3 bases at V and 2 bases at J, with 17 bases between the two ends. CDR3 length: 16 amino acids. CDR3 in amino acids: CAISDISTDSPYEQYF. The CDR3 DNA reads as TGTGCCATCAGTGATATCAGTACCGATTCGCCCTACGAGCAGTACTTC.

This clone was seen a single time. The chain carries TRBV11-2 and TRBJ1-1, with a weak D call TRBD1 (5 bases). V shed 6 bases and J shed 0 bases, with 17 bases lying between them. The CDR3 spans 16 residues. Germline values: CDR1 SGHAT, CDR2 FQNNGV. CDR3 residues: CASSYIGGTMNTEAFF. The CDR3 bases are TGTGCCAGCAGTTATATTGGGGGGACCATGAACACTGAAGCTTTCTTT.

CDR3 DNA: TGTGCCAGCAGCTTAGGACTAGCGGGAGGTCACAATGAGCAGTTCTTC. Its translation: CASSLGLAGGHNEQFF. V and J are TRBV11-1 and TRBJ2-1, with 13 bases aligning to TRBD2. The CDR3 extends over 16 amino acids. The trim removed 1 base at V and 5 bases at J, leaving 2 bases unmatched. In germline, CDR1 is SGHAT, CDR2 FQDESV (reference sequence).

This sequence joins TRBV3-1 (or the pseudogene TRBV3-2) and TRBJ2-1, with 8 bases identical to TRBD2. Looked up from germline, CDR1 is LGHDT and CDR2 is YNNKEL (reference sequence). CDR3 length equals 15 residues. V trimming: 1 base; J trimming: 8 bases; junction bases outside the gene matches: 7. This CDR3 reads CASSQVGLAGDEQFF. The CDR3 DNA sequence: TGTGCCAGCAGCCAAGTAGGACTAGCTGGCGATGAGCAGTTCTTC.

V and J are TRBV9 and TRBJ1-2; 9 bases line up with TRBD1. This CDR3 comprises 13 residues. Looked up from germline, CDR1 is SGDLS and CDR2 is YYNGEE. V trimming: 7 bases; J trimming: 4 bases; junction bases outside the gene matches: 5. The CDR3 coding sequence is TGTGCCAGCTCGGGACAGGGCGTCTATGGCTACACCTTC. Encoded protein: CASSGQGVYGYTF.

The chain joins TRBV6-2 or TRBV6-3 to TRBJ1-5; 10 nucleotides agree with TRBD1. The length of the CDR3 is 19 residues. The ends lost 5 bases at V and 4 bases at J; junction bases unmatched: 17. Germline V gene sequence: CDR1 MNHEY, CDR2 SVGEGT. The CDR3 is CASSPGTGARIPRNQPQHF. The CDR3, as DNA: TGTGCCAGCAGTCCCGGGACAGGGGCTCGGATCCCCCGTAATCAGCCCCAGCATTTT.

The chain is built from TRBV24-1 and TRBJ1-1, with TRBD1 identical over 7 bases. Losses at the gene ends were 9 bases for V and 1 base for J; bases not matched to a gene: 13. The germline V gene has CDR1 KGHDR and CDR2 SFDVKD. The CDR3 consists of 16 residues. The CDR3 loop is CATQNGQAPSNTEAFF. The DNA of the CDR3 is TGTGCCACCCAAAACGGACAGGCTCCCTCGAACACTGAAGCTTTCTTT.

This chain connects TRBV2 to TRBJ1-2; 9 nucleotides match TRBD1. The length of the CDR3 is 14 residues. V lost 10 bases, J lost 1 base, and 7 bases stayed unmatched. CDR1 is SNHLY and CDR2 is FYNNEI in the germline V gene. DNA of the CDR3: TGTGCCACCGTCGGGACAGGGATTAACTATGGCTACACCTTC. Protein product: CATVGTGINYGYTF.

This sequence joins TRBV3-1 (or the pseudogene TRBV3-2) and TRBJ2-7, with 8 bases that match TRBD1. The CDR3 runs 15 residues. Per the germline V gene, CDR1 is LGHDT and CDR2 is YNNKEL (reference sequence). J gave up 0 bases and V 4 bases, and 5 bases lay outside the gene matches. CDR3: CASSPPTGVSYEQYF. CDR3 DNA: TGTGCCAGCAGCCCTCCGACAGGGGTCTCCTACGAGCAGTACTTC.

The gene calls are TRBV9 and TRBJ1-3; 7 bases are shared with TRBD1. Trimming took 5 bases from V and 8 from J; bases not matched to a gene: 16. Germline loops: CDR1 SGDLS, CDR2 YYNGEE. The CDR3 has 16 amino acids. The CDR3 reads CASSATWGRGPDTIYF. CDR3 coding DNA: TGTGCCAGCAGTGCTACGTGGGGAAGGGGGCCCGACACCATATATTTT.

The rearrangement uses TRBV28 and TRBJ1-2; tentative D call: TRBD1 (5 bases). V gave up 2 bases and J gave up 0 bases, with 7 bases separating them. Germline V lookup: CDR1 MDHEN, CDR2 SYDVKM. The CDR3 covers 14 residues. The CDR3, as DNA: TGTGCCAGCAGTTTAGGAGGGGCTAACTATGGCTACACCTTC. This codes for CASSLGGANYGYTF.

The CDR3 protein is CASSIGGGVSANYGYTF. In DNA, the CDR3 is TGTGCCAGTAGTATCGGGGGGGGAGTATCAGCTAACTATGGCTACACCTTC. This chain connects TRBV19 to TRBJ1-2, with D possibly being TRBD1 (5 bases). Trimming stripped 3 bases from V and 0 bases from J, with 17 bases between. The CDR3 runs 17 residues. Germline V gene lookup returns CDR1 LNHDA and CDR2 SQIVND (reference sequence).

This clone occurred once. CDR3 region: CASSVDYRGLYGNTIYF. DNA for the CDR3: TGTGCCAGTAGTGTGGATTACAGGGGGCTTTATGGAAACACCATATATTTT. The chain joins TRBV19 to TRBJ1-3; 9 bases fit TRBD1. V lost 5 bases, J lost 3 bases, and 11 bases stayed unmatched. Germline assignment: CDR1 LNHDA and CDR2 SQIVND (reference sequence). This CDR3 has 17 residues.

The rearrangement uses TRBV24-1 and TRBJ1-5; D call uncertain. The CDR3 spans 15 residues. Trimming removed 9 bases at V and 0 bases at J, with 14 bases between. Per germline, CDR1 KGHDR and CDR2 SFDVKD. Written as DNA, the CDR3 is TGTGCCACCGTCGCAGAAAACTATAGCAATCAGCCCCAGCATTTT. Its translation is CATVAENYSNQPQHF.

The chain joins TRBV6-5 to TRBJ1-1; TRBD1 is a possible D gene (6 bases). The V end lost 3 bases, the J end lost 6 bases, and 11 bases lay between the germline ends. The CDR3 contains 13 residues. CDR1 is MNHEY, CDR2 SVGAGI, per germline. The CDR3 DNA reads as TGTGCCAGCAGTTATAACAGGGATTCTGAAGCTTTCTTT. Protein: CASSYNRDSEAFF.

CDR3 sequence (DNA): TGTGCCAGCAGCGCACTGACACAGGGAATCCTCCACTTT. It is translated as CASSALTQGILHF. This chain joins TRBV9 and TRBJ1-6, with D possibly being TRBD1 (6 bases). The V and J ends lost 3 bases and 15 bases respectively, with 16 bases between them. CDR1 SGDLS and CDR2 YYNGEE come from the germline V gene. There are 13 residues in the CDR3. The full variable domain, its missing parts supplied by reference TRBV9 and TRBJ1-6, is DSGVTQTPKHLITATGQRVTLRCSPRSGDLSVYWYQQSLDQGLQFLIQYYNGEERAKGNILERFSAQQFPDLHSELNLSSLELGDSALYFCASSALTQGILHFGNGTRLTVT.

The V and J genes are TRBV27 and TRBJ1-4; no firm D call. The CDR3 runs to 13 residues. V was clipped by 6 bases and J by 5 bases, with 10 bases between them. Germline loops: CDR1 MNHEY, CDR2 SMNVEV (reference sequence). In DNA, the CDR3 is TGTGCCAGCAGGTCAGGTATCAATGAAAAACTGTTTTTT. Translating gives CASRSGINEKLFF.

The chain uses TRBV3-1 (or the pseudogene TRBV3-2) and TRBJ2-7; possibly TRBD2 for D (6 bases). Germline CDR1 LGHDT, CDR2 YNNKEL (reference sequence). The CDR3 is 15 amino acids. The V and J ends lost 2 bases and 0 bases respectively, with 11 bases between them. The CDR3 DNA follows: TGTGCCAGCAGCCAAAAACCGGGAGCCTCCTACGAGCAGTACTTC. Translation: CASSQKPGASYEQYF.

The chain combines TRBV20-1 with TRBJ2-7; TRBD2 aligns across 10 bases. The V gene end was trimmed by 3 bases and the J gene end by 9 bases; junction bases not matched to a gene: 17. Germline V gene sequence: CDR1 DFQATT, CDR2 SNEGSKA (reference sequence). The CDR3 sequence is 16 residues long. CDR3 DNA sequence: TGCAGTGCTAGTAGGCCGGGTCTAGCGGGAGTAGGTGGGCAGTACTTC. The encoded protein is CSASRPGLAGVGGQYF.

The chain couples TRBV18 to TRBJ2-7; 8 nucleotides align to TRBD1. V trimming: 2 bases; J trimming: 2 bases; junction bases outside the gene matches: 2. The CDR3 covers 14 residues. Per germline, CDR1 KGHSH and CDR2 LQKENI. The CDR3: CASSPRGQAYEQYF. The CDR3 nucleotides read TGTGCCAGCTCACCAAGGGGACAGGCCTACGAGCAGTACTTC.

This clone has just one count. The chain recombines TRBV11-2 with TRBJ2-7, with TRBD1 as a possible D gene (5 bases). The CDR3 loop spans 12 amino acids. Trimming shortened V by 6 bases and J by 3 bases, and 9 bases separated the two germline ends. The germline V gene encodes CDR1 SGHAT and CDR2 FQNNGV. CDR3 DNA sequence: TGTGCCAGCAGTCCCGACAGCTACGAGCAGTACTTC. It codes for CASSPDSYEQYF.

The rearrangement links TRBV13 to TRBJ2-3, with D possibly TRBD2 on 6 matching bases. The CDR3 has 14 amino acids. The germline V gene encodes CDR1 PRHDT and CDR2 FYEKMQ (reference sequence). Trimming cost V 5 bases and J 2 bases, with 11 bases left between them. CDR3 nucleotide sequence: TGTGCCAGCAGCGGGGGGTCACTCACAGATACGCAGTATTTT. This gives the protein CASSGGSLTDTQYF.

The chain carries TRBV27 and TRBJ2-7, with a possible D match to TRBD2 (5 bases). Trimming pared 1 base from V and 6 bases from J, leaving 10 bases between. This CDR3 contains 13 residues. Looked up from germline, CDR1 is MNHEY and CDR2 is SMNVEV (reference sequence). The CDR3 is CASSLYGRGEQYF. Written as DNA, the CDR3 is TGTGCCAGCAGTTTATATGGGAGAGGCGAGCAGTACTTC.